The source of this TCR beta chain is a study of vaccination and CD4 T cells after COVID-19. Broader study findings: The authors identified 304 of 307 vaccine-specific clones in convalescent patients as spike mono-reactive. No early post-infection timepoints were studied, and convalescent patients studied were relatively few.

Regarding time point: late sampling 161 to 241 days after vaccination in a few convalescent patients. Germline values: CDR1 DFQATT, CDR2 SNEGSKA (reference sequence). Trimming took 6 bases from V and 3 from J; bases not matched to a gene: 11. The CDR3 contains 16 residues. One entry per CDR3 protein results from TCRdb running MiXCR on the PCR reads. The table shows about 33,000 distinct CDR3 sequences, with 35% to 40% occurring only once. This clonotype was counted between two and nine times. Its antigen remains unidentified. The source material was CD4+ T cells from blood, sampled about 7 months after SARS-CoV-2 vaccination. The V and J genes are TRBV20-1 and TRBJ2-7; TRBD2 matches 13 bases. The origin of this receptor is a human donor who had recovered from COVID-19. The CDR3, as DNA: TGCAGTGCCCGAAGCCCGACTAGCGGGAGGCTCTACGAGCAGTACTTC. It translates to CSARSPTSGRLYEQYF.